Sequencing of this T cell receptor (beta chain) was carried out in a study of T cells in Graves' hyperthyroidism and ophthalmopathy. Overall study: Blood was drawn when the patient was first diagnosed and still untreated.

Aged 18 to 65, the patients had hyperthyroidism that was newly diagnosed and had lasted under 2 months. Thyroid ultrasound, orbital computed tomography, clinical symptoms, and serum thyroxine and TRAb underpinned diagnoses. The source of the PBMCs was less than 12 ml of fresh peripheral blood. The CDR3 is made up of 15 amino acids. The V gene's germline CDR1 is DFQATT and CDR2 SNEGSKA (reference sequence). Trimming at V came to 1 base and at J to 5 bases, leaving 9 bases not matched to a gene. The CDR3 regions of TCR beta were amplified from RNA transcripts. Researchers ran a first-round RT-PCR on the TCR CDR3 using the HTBI primer set. TCRdb itself ran the multiplex PCR reads through MiXCR, one entry per CDR3 protein. Seen here are 200,000 to 250,000 distinct CDR3 sequences, approximately 17% observed once, and the top ten hold 50%. This clonotype appeared many times.

The TCR sequence derives from a man aged 50 to 60 with Graves' hyperthyroidism. The chain couples TRBV20-1 to TRBJ2-5; 8 bases fit TRBD2. The material sequenced was blood. The CDR3 nucleotides are TGCAGTGCTAGAGCCCACGGGGGGGCAGGGGAGACCCAGTACTTC. Translating it yields CSARAHGGAGETQYF.